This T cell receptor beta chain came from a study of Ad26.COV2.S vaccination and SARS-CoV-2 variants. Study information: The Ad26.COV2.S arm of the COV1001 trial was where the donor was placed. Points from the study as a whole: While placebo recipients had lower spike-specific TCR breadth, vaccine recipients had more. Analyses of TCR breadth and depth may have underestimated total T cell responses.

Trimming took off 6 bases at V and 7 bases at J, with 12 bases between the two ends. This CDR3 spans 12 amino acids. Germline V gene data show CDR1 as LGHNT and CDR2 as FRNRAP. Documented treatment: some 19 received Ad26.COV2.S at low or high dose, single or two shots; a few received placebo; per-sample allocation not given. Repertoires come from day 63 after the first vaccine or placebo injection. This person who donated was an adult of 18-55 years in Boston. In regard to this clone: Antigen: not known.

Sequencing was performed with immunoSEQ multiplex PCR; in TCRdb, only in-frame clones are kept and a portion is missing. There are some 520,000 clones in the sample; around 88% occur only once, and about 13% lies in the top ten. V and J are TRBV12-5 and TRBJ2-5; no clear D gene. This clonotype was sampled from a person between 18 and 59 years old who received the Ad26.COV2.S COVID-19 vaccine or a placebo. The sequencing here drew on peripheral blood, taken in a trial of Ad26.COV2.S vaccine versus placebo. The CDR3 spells CASGQDPLTQYF. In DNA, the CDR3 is TGTGCTAGTGGCCAGGACCCTTTGACCCAGTACTTC.